One sample yielded the 26 T cell receptor beta chains listed below, sequenced in a study of vaccination and CD4 T cells after COVID-19. Treatment specified: roughly 11-day PBMC culture with coronavirus spike peptide pools or control peptides (ViraFEST assay). CD4+ T cells that had been cultured provided DNA sequenced with the Oncomine TCR Beta short-read assay. TCRdb reprocessed the PCR reads with MiXCR, giving one entry per CDR3 protein. Of over 14,000 distinct CDR3 sequences listed, approximately 53% were seen once; the top ten hold 10%. The antigens these receptors bind are not known. The sample consisted of CD4+ T cells from blood, cultured in vitro. The receptor source for this set is a human donor who had recovered from COVID-19.

In regard to this clonotype: One end of the junction varies from germline; a read error may be responsible. The chain employs TRBV6-5 and TRBJ2-4, with D hard to call. The length of the CDR3 is 14 residues. The germline V gene encodes CDR1 MNHEY and CDR2 SVGAGI. The DNA of the CDR3 is TGCGCCAGCAGTTACTCAGTATCAAAAAACATTCAGTACTTC. This translates into CASSYSVSKNIQYF.

V gene TRBV5-1 combines with J gene TRBJ2-7; D is ambiguous. The germline V and J ends were trimmed by 3 bases and 4 bases, with 14 bases remaining between them. Germline CDR1 and CDR2: SGHRS and YFSETQ. This CDR3 is built from 14 residues. The CDR3 DNA reads TGCGCCAGCAGCTCTGGCGTCTCAAAGTACGAGCAGTACTTC. Its protein is CASSSGVSKYEQYF.

The V call is TRBV2, the J call TRBJ1-1; the D is unclear. V dropped 5 bases and J dropped 1 base, with 8 bases sitting between them. The CDR3 consists of 13 residues. Germline-derived CDR1 and CDR2 are SNHLY and FYNNEI. CDR3 in DNA: TGTGCCAGCAGTCCTGACACGAACACTGAAGCTTTCTTT. It specifies CASSPDTNTEAFF.

J is TRBJ2-1 and V is TRBV5-4, with TRBD2 as a possible D gene (7 bases). Germline CDR1 reads SGHNT; CDR2 reads YYREEE (reference sequence). Trimming took off 4 bases at V and 12 bases at J, with 20 bases between the two ends. The CDR3 contains 14 residues. The CDR3 DNA follows: TGTGCCAGCAGCCCGAGGGGGGGGGATTTAAGGCAGTTCTTC. Translation gives CASSPRGGDLRQFF.

The V call is TRBV20-1, the J call TRBJ1-2; perhaps TRBD1 as D (6 bases). In germline, CDR1 is DFQATT, CDR2 SNEGSKA (reference sequence). The ends were cut back, 4 bases at V and 4 bases at J, with 10 bases in the middle. This CDR3 is 12 amino acids long. The CDR3 bases are TGCAGTGCTACAGGACAGCTCTATGGCTACACCTTC. It is translated as CSATGQLYGYTF.

This chain links TRBV6-1 with TRBJ1-5; D is undetermined. Germline assignment: CDR1 MNHNS and CDR2 SASEGT. V was pared by 6 bases and J by 0 bases, with 6 bases between. The CDR3 has 13 amino acids. The CDR3 spells CASSRYSNQPQHF. The DNA for the CDR3 is TGTGCCAGCAGCCGTTATAGCAATCAGCCCCAGCATTTT.

This clonotype was seen just once. The chain has TRBV20-1 and TRBJ1-2, with 10 bases identical to TRBD1. The CDR3 has 15 amino acids. J was trimmed by 3 bases and V by 0 bases; bases with no gene match: 4. The V gene's germline CDR1 is DFQATT and CDR2 SNEGSKA (reference sequence). CDR3 coding DNA: TGCAGTGCTAGAGATAGGGACAGGGGCTACTATGGCTACACCTTC. Protein sequence: CSARDRDRGYYGYTF.

This sequence joins TRBV6-5 and TRBJ2-1, with 14 bases lining up with TRBD2. V shed 0 bases, J shed 4 bases, and the junction held 2 bases outside the gene matches. CDR1 is MNHEY, CDR2 SVGAGI, per germline. This CDR3 is 17 amino acids long. CDR3: CASSYSGTSGRYNEQFF. CDR3 DNA: TGTGCCAGCAGTTACTCCGGGACTAGCGGGAGATACAATGAGCAGTTCTTC.

This chain links TRBV6-5 with TRBJ2-2, with a possible D match to TRBD2 (6 bases). V lost 0 bases and J lost 0, with 20 bases in between. The CDR3 sequence is 20 residues long. Germline-derived CDR1 and CDR2 are MNHEY and SVGAGI. CDR3 DNA: TGTGCCAGCAGTTACTCGGGTAGCGGCAGATCTTACTCGAACACCGGGGAGCTGTTTTTT. Encoded protein: CASSYSGSGRSYSNTGELFF.

In this sample, this clonotype turned up once. The chain employs TRBV20-1 and TRBJ2-1; D assignment may be TRBD1 or TRBD2 (5 bases each). V was clipped by 6 bases and J by 1 base, with 16 bases between them. The CDR3 spans 15 residues. The germline V gene has CDR1 DFQATT and CDR2 SNEGSKA (reference sequence). In DNA, the CDR3 is TGCAGTGCCCAGGGATCCACGGGGTCCTACAATGAGCAGTTCTTC. Its protein product is CSAQGSTGSYNEQFF.

The V call is TRBV6-2 or TRBV6-3, the J call TRBJ2-1; 12 bases are shared with TRBD2. From germline, CDR1 is MNHEY and CDR2 SVGEGT. With 6 bases clipped from V and 6 bases from J, the junction kept 9 bases outside the gene matches. The CDR3 length is 16 residues. This CDR3 reads CASRPRGLAGRNEQFF. In DNA form, the CDR3 reads TGTGCCAGCAGACCTAGGGGACTAGCGGGCCGCAATGAGCAGTTCTTC.

The V and J genes are TRBV28 and TRBJ1-3; no reliable D call. The germline V gene has CDR1 MDHEN and CDR2 SYDVKM. With 5 bases removed from V and 4 bases from J, the gap between germline ends came to 9 bases. CDR3 length equals 13 residues. Written as DNA, the CDR3 is TGTGCCAGCAGTAGTGGGTGGGGAAACACCATATATTTT. Amino acids: CASSSGWGNTIYF.

In its sample, this clonotype was seen a few times. The chain employs TRBV7-2 and TRBJ1-1; D may be TRBD1 (5 bases). Per the germline V gene, CDR1 is SGHTA and CDR2 is FQGNSA. Trimming removed 3 bases at V and 3 bases at J, with 26 bases between. The CDR3 runs 19 residues. CDR3 sequence: CASSLVGSGGARRDTEAFF. The CDR3, as DNA: TGTGCCAGCAGCTTGGTTGGCTCGGGTGGGGCGCGTCGCGACACTGAAGCTTTCTTT.

This clonotype was seen only a few times. This chain connects TRBV18 to TRBJ2-5; D not certain. CDR1 KGHSH and CDR2 LQKENI come from the germline V gene. The CDR3 loop spans 15 amino acids. V gave up 1 base and J gave up 2 bases, with 11 bases separating them. The CDR3 DNA reads as TGTGCCAGCTCACCACTTGCCCTAGGGCAAGAGACCCAGTACTTC. Its protein product is CASSPLALGQETQYF.

V and J are TRBV7-9 and TRBJ2-7; no clear D gene. Deletions cut 1 base from V and 3 bases from J, with 7 bases between. CDR3 length: 13 residues. CDR1 SEHNR and CDR2 FQNEAQ come from the germline V gene (reference sequence). The CDR3 spells CASSLVGDYEQYF. In DNA, the CDR3 is TGTGCCAGCAGCTTAGTTGGGGACTACGAGCAGTACTTC.

A word on this clonotype: The junction shows a germline mismatch at one end, possibly a read error. This chain uses TRBV27 with TRBJ1-2, with D perhaps TRBD1 (5 bases). The CDR3 is 14 residues long. From germline, CDR1 is MNHEY and CDR2 SMNVEV (reference sequence). This CDR3 is CASSFSHGASGFTF. The CDR3, as DNA: TGTGCCAGCAGCTTCTCTCACGGGGCCTCTGGCTTCACCTTC.

This clonotype is judged large (0.1 to 1%). This rearrangement joins TRBV6-2 or TRBV6-3 to TRBJ1-2; possibly TRBD1 for D (5 bases). There are 14 residues in the CDR3. Germline CDR1 MNHEY, CDR2 SVGEGT. Trimming stripped 0 bases from V and 8 bases from J, with 13 bases between. CDR3 nucleotides: TGTGCCAGCAGTTACTCGGGGGACGCACGGGGCTACACCTTC. Its protein is CASSYSGDARGYTF.

The chain employs TRBV6-5 and TRBJ2-5; D perhaps matches TRBD1 (6 bases). The CDR3 runs to 15 residues. The germline CDR1 and CDR2 sequences are MNHEY and SVGAGI. Trimming cost V 2 bases and J 11 bases, with 21 bases left between them. For the CDR3, the DNA is TGTGCCAGCAGTTACCGGAACACAGGGTTGGGAGAGCAGTACTTC. Translated: CASSYRNTGLGEQYF.

This sequence joins TRBV24-1 and TRBJ2-3; TRBD2 is a possible D gene (5 bases). The germline V gene encodes CDR1 KGHDR and CDR2 SFDVKD. V was clipped by 4 bases and J by 1 base, with 23 bases between them. The CDR3 length is 19 residues. The CDR3 spells CATSDPEWTRQAGTDTQYF. The CDR3 DNA sequence: TGTGCCACCAGTGACCCCGAATGGACTCGCCAGGCGGGCACAGATACGCAGTATTTT.

A few counts support this clonotype. This chain links TRBV15 with TRBJ2-1; D call uncertain. Germline CDR1 is LNHNV and CDR2 is YYDKDF (reference sequence). The CDR3 loop spans 14 amino acids. V was pared by 6 bases and J by 6 bases, with 15 bases between. In DNA, the CDR3 is TGTGCCACCAGTTTTTGGTCCTCCGGCAATGAGCAGTTCTTC. It specifies CATSFWSSGNEQFF.

This clonotype was observed a few times. The chain combines TRBV19 with TRBJ1-6; TRBD1 matches at 8 bases. Trimming cost V 4 bases and J 7 bases; bases outside gene matches: 12. Per the germline V gene, CDR1 is LNHDA and CDR2 is SQIVND (reference sequence). CDR3 size: 17 residues. The CDR3 protein is CASSTADRAKRNSPLHF. Written as DNA, the CDR3 is TGTGCCAGTAGTACGGCGGACAGGGCAAAGAGGAATTCACCCCTCCACTTT. The complete variable domain, with remaining parts taken from reference TRBV19 and TRBJ1-6, reads DGGITQSPKYLFRKEGQNVTLSCEQNLNHDAMYWYRQDPGQGLRLIYYSQIVNDFQKGDIAEGYSVSREKKESFPLTVTSAQKNPTAFYLCASSTADRAKRNSPLHFGNGTRLTVT.

The gene calls are TRBV20-1 and TRBJ2-3; 10 bases agree with TRBD2. V gave up 6 bases and J gave up 4 bases; unmatched junction bases: 13. Germline assignment: CDR1 DFQATT and CDR2 SNEGSKA (reference sequence). The CDR3 contains 16 residues. This chain's CDR3 is CSAAAASGSGADTQYF. The CDR3 DNA sequence: TGCAGTGCCGCCGCAGCTAGCGGGAGCGGGGCAGATACGCAGTATTTT.

The chain employs TRBV28 and TRBJ2-5; a possible D gene is TRBD1 (6 bases). V lost 8 bases and J lost 2, with 9 bases in between. This CDR3 contains 12 residues. The germline gives CDR1 MDHEN, CDR2 SYDVKM. This CDR3 reads CASYRVQETQYF. In nucleotides, the CDR3 is TGTGCCAGCTACAGGGTACAAGAGACCCAGTACTTC. Supplemented by reference TRBV28 and TRBJ2-5, the full variable domain reads DVKVTQSSRYLVKRTGEKVFLECVQDMDHENMFWYRQDPGLGLRLIYFSYDVKMKEKGDIPEGYSVSREKKERFSLILESASTNQTSMYLCASYRVQETQYFGPGTRLLVL.

This clonotype was picked up one time. The chain employs TRBV6-2 or TRBV6-3 and TRBJ2-6; 12 positions match TRBD1. The CDR3 covers 19 residues. Germline trimming cut 3 bases from V and 2 bases from J; bases unmatched to any gene: 8. Germline values: CDR1 MNHEY, CDR2 SVGEGT. CDR3 in amino acids: CASSYTSGQGAAGANVLTF. Written as DNA, the CDR3 is TGTGCCAGCAGTTATACATCGGGACAGGGGGCTGCTGGGGCCAACGTCCTGACTTTC.

V is TRBV2 and J is TRBJ2-2; no clear D gene. The V end lost 9 bases, the J end lost 0 bases, and 2 bases lay between the germline ends. There are 11 residues in the CDR3. Germline-derived CDR1 and CDR2 are SNHLY and FYNNEI. The CDR3 DNA is TGTGCCAGTGCGAACACCGGGGAGCTGTTTTTT. The encoded protein is CASANTGELFF.

This chain's CDR3 is CSARQGNRLNTEAFF. CDR3 DNA: TGCAGTGCTAGACAAGGGAATAGGTTGAACACTGAAGCTTTCTTT. V is TRBV20-1 and J is TRBJ1-1; no definite D call. Trimming cost V 2 bases and J 0 bases, with 13 bases left between them. This CDR3 region has 15 residues. Germline lookup yields CDR1 DFQATT and CDR2 SNEGSKA (reference sequence).